The 16 T cell receptor beta chains below were found in one sample sequenced in a study of blood T cell repertoires in COVID-19. The data were produced by immunoSEQ multiplex PCR, yet TCRdb's version contains in-frame clones alone and is incomplete. Of some 96,000 clones in the sample, almost 90% were seen once. The sequencing input was peripheral blood. These receptors were taken from a human donor in a cohort sampled during active COVID-19.

V and J are TRBV28 and TRBJ1-5; D unclear. CDR1 and CDR2 (germline): MDHEN, SYDVKM. The CDR3 is 16 residues long. The V gene lost 5 bases and the J gene lost 6 bases, with 20 bases spanning the gap. The chain's CDR3 is CASSDFGGKGSQPQHF. The CDR3 DNA follows: TGTGCCAGCAGTGATTTTGGAGGGAAGGGTAGTCAGCCCCAGCATTTT.

The gene calls are TRBV7-2 and TRBJ2-1, with TRBD2 matching over 9 bases. This CDR3 is built from 18 residues. In germline, CDR1 is SGHTA, CDR2 FQGNSA. With V trimmed by 5 bases and J by 2 bases, 13 bases remained unmatched. The CDR3: CASSHGGRREGPYNEQFF. The CDR3 DNA reads TGTGCCAGCAGCCATGGGGGACGGCGGGAGGGACCCTACAATGAGCAGTTCTTC.

This clone was recorded only once. This chain joins TRBV6-5 and TRBJ2-7; 8 bases agree with TRBD1. The CDR3 is made up of 14 amino acids. The germline V gene encodes CDR1 MNHEY and CDR2 SVGAGI. Losses at the gene ends were 9 bases for V and 2 bases for J; bases not matched to a gene: 9. In DNA, the CDR3 is TGTGCCAGGAGTAGGACAGGGAATGCCTACGAGCAGTACTTC. The encoded protein is CARSRTGNAYEQYF.

The V call is TRBV7-8, the J call TRBJ1-3; 7 bases map to TRBD1. J lost 4 bases, V lost 3 bases, and 3 bases had no gene match. Germline V gives CDR1 SGHVS, CDR2 FQNEAQ. The CDR3 covers 14 residues. Written as DNA, the CDR3 is TGTGCCAGCAGCTTGGGGACAGTGGGAAACACCATATATTTT. It is translated as CASSLGTVGNTIYF.

This chain links TRBV19 with TRBJ2-6; TRBD1 aligns across 10 bases. The J segment lost 4 bases and the V segment lost 9 bases, leaving 9 bases of the junction unmatched. The CDR3 is 16 residues long. Germline lookup yields CDR1 LNHDA and CDR2 SQIVND (reference sequence). In DNA, the CDR3 is TGTGCCAGCTCCGGGACAGGGGTTTTCGGGGCCAACGTCCTGACTTTC. It is translated as CASSGTGVFGANVLTF.

V usage is TRBV4-3 and J usage is TRBJ2-3; possibly TRBD1 for D (5 bases). The germline V gene has CDR1 LGHNA and CDR2 YSLEER. The V and J ends lost 2 bases and 9 bases respectively, with 12 bases between them. The CDR3 spans 13 residues. The CDR3 coding sequence is TGCGCCAGCAGCCAAAAAGGGGCCCGGACGCAGTATTTT. It translates to CASSQKGARTQYF.

This chain connects TRBV28 to TRBJ1-1, with 9 bases that match TRBD1. The V gene end was trimmed by 6 bases and the J gene end by 10 bases; junction bases not matched to a gene: 9. This CDR3 spans 13 amino acids. Germline V gives CDR1 MDHEN, CDR2 SYDVKM. CDR3 region: CASSVPGQGSAFF. The CDR3 coding sequence is TGTGCCAGCAGCGTCCCGGGACAGGGCTCAGCTTTCTTT.

On this clone: An end of the junction does not agree with germline; a read error may underlie this. This chain joins TRBV28 and TRBJ2-1, with D hard to call. This CDR3 has 15 amino acids. Germline CDR1 and CDR2: MDHEN and SYDVKM. CDR3 sequence (DNA): TGTGCCAGTAGTTATGACCGTAGCTCATACAATGAGCAGTTCTTC. Translating it yields CASSYDRSSYNEQFF. The whole variable domain, remainder taken from reference TRBV28 and TRBJ2-1, is DVKVTQSSRYLVKRTGEKVFLECVQDMDHENMFWYRQDPGLGLRLIYFSYDVKMKEKGDIPEGYSVSREKKERFSLILESASTNQTSMYLCASSYDRSSYNEQFFGPGTRLTVL.

This rearrangement joins TRBV18 to TRBJ2-7, with 8 bases that match TRBD1. Germline-derived CDR1 and CDR2 are KGHSH and LQKENI. J gave up 7 bases and V 2 bases, and 13 bases lay outside the gene matches. CDR3 size: 16 residues. The CDR3 nucleotides are TGTGCCAGCTCACCAGTTATCGGGACAGGAAGGGGGGAGCAGTACTTC. It yields the protein CASSPVIGTGRGEQYF.

The CDR3 reads CASSLRGINTGELFF. CDR3 coding DNA: TGCGCCAGCAGCCTGCGGGGGATCAACACCGGGGAGCTGTTTTTT. V is TRBV4-3 and J is TRBJ2-2, with 7 bases lining up with TRBD2. Unmatched junction bases numbered 4, after V lost 4 bases and J lost 2 bases. In germline, CDR1 is LGHNA, CDR2 YSLEER. CDR3 length: 15 residues.

This chain joins TRBV14 and TRBJ1-1, with TRBD1 matching over 8 bases. The CDR3 contains 15 residues. The V gene's germline CDR1 is SGHDN and CDR2 FVKESK. The trim removed 3 bases at V and 1 base at J, leaving 4 bases unmatched. Here the CDR3 DNA reads TGTGCCAGCAGCCAGCAGGGGGCGTGGAACACTGAAGCTTTCTTT. It encodes CASSQQGAWNTEAFF.

The chain couples TRBV5-1 to TRBJ1-5; 7 nucleotides align to TRBD1. The V and J ends lost 5 bases and 3 bases, in that order; junction bases with no gene match: 8. This CDR3 region has 15 residues. CDR1 is SGHRS, CDR2 YFSETQ, per germline. CDR3 in DNA: TGCGCCAGCAGAAACGACAGGGTCACCAATCAGCCCCAGCATTTT. It specifies CASRNDRVTNQPQHF.

The rearrangement uses TRBV5-1 and TRBJ2-1; 13 nucleotides line up with TRBD2. The CDR3 runs 14 residues. Germline loops: CDR1 SGHRS, CDR2 YFSETQ. V gave up 3 bases and J gave up 15 bases; unmatched junction bases: 9. The CDR3 is CASSSGTSGTWWFF. CDR3 DNA: TGCGCCAGCAGCTCGGGGACTAGCGGGACCTGGTGGTTCTTC.

V is TRBV6-6 and J is TRBJ1-5, with D maybe TRBD1 (6 bases). CDR1 and CDR2 from the germline V gene are MNHNY and SVGAGI (reference sequence). Trimming left V 2 bases short and J 2 bases short, with 13 bases between. The CDR3 consists of 16 residues. Written as DNA, the CDR3 is TGTGCCAGCAGTTACATTCCGGGGGGCGGCAATCAGCCCCAGCATTTT. It codes for CASSYIPGGGNQPQHF.

This clone has just one count. The chain couples TRBV6-5 to TRBJ2-3; TRBD1 aligns across 8 bases. CDR1 is MNHEY and CDR2 is SVGAGI in the germline V gene. This CDR3 is built from 14 residues. The trim removed 6 bases at V and 1 base at J, leaving 3 bases unmatched. The CDR3 here is CASSSDRGTDTQYF. CDR3 nucleotides: TGTGCCAGCAGCTCGGACAGGGGCACAGATACGCAGTATTTT.

The CDR3 spells CSVASQAGSYEQYF. The CDR3 bases are TGCAGCGTTGCTTCACAGGCAGGATCCTACGAGCAGTACTTC. V and J are TRBV29-1 and TRBJ2-7, with D maybe TRBD1 (5 bases). The CDR3 has 14 amino acids. CDR1 is SQVTM and CDR2 is ANQGSEA in the germline V gene. With 4 bases removed from V and 1 base from J, the gap between germline ends came to 14 bases.